The 5 T cell receptor beta chains listed next were all sequenced from one sample in a study of cytomegalovirus exposure and HLA in healthy donors. Researchers ran the PCR with 60 Vbeta and 13 Jbeta primers. Produced via immunoSEQ multiplex PCR; TCRdb's table is partial and in-frame only. The sample has more than 85,000 clones; around 72% are singletons. Sequenced material: PBMCs. All receptors come from a man younger than 40 in good health and CMV-seronegative.

The V call is TRBV6-1, the J call TRBJ1-4; D call uncertain. V was trimmed by 1 base and J by 7 bases, leaving 16 bases between them. From germline, CDR1 is MNHNS and CDR2 SASEGT. The CDR3 is 16 amino acids. CDR3 region: CASSEVRGLGGEKLFF. CDR3 in DNA: TGTGCCAGCAGTGAAGTAAGAGGGTTGGGAGGTGAAAAACTGTTTTTT.

A few counts support this clone. The V gene is TRBV5-6, the J gene TRBJ2-7, with D hard to call. CDR1 and CDR2 from the germline V gene are SGHDT and YYEEEE. CDR3 length: 14 amino acids. Trimming stripped 1 base from V and 3 bases from J, with 11 bases between. The CDR3 sequence is CASSLSGAYYEQYF. The CDR3 region has the DNA TGTGCCAGCAGCTTGTCAGGCGCCTACTACGAGCAGTACTTC.

The chain combines TRBV4-2 with TRBJ2-6; D may be TRBD2 (5 bases). With 4 bases removed from V and 0 bases from J, the gap between germline ends came to 7 bases. The CDR3 extends over 15 amino acids. Germline-derived CDR1 and CDR2 are LGHNA and YNFKEQ. CDR3 DNA: TGTGCCAGCAGCCCAGACTACTCTGGGGCCAACGTCCTGACTTTC. Translated: CASSPDYSGANVLTF.

The V gene is TRBV19, the J gene TRBJ1-6, with 7 bases matching TRBD1. Germline V gives CDR1 LNHDA, CDR2 SQIVND (reference sequence). V shed 3 bases, J shed 9 bases, and the junction held 5 bases outside the gene matches. This CDR3 is 14 amino acids long. The CDR3 DNA follows: TGTGCCAGTAGTATGCTAGGGGGCACTTCACCCCTCCACTTT. It codes for CASSMLGGTSPLHF.

The V gene is TRBV5-1, the J gene TRBJ2-7; TRBD1 matches 11 bases. The junction had 8 bases not matched to a gene; V was cut back by 3 bases and J by 6 bases. CDR1 is SGHRS and CDR2 is YFSETQ in the germline V gene. The CDR3 has 15 residues. In nucleotides, the CDR3 is TGCGCCAGCAGCTCGTCCGGGACAGGGGGGGGCGAGCAGTACTTC. This translates into CASSSSGTGGGEQYF. The variable domain in full, completed from reference TRBV5-1 and TRBJ2-7, reads KAGVTQTPRYLIKTRGQQVTLSCSPISGHRSVSWYQQTPGQGLQFLFEYFSETQRNKGNFPGRFSGRQFSNSRSEMNVSTLELGDSALYLCASSSSGTGGGEQYFGPGTRLTVT.